The 7 T cell receptor beta chains below come from one sample, sequenced in a study of blood T cell repertoires in COVID-19. Sequencing was performed with immunoSEQ multiplex PCR; in TCRdb, only in-frame clones are kept and a portion is missing. The data hold approximately 210,000 clones, with around 81% observed a single time. Sequencing was carried out using PBMCs or T cells enriched from blood (not recorded which). All receptors derive from a man younger than 45 with acute COVID-19.

This clone was counted once. The CDR3 is CASSEELAGGPIRDEQFF. DNA of the CDR3: TGTGCCAGCAGTGAAGAACTAGCGGGGGGGCCAATAAGGGATGAGCAGTTCTTC. The chain uses TRBV6-4 and TRBJ2-1; TRBD2 aligns across 13 bases. Per the germline V gene, CDR1 is MRHNA and CDR2 is SNTAGT. The CDR3 spans 18 residues. Trimming took 3 bases from V and 8 from J; bases not matched to a gene: 13.

The chain has TRBV5-1 and TRBJ1-5, with D maybe TRBD1 (5 bases). This CDR3 is built from 16 residues. Trimming removed 4 bases from V and 0 bases from J, with 14 bases in between. The germline CDR1 and CDR2 sequences are SGHRS and YFSETQ. As DNA, the CDR3 is TGCGCCAGCAGCCCCTCCGCGGGGACTAGCAATCAGCCCCAGCATTTT. This sequence encodes CASSPSAGTSNQPQHF.

The chain uses TRBV19 and TRBJ2-7; the match to TRBD2 covers 9 bases. The length of the CDR3 is 15 residues. V lost 10 bases to trimming and J lost 4 bases; unmatched junction nucleotides: 14. CDR1 LNHDA and CDR2 SQIVND come from the germline V gene (reference sequence). The CDR3 DNA reads as TGTGCCACCGCCCATTCGGCGGGGGGGTTTTACGAGCAGTACTTC. Encoded protein: CATAHSAGGFYEQYF. Supplemented by reference TRBV19 and TRBJ2-7, the full variable domain reads DGGITQSPKYLFRKEGQNVTLSCEQNLNHDAMYWYRQDPGQGLRLIYYSQIVNDFQKGDIAEGYSVSREKKESFPLTVTSAQKNPTAFYLCATAHSAGGFYEQYFGPGTRLTVT.

The V call is TRBV5-1, the J call TRBJ2-2; 8 bases match TRBD1. Germline lookup yields CDR1 SGHRS and CDR2 YFSETQ. Germline trimming cut 0 bases from V and 5 bases from J; bases unmatched to any gene: 3. This CDR3 has 15 residues. CDR3 in amino acids: CASSLETGGTGELFF. The DNA for the CDR3 is TGCGCCAGCAGCTTGGAAACAGGGGGGACCGGGGAGCTGTTTTTT.

The chain uses TRBV5-1 and TRBJ2-3; D uncertain. The CDR3 has 14 amino acids. Deletions cut 0 bases from V and 4 bases from J, with 9 bases between. CDR1 SGHRS and CDR2 YFSETQ come from the germline V gene. CDR3 amino acids: CASSLASFADTQYF. The CDR3 DNA sequence: TGCGCCAGCAGCTTGGCCTCGTTCGCAGATACGCAGTATTTT.

This clone was recorded once. The chain couples TRBV12-5 to TRBJ2-2, with 7 bases lining up with TRBD2. The CDR3 contains 18 residues. Germline V lookup: CDR1 LGHNT, CDR2 FRNRAP. V gave up 2 bases and J gave up 0 bases; unmatched junction bases: 9. CDR3 DNA sequence: TGTGCTAGTGGTTTGCCGCCGACAGCGGGGACGAACACCGGGGAGCTGTTTTTT. Its translation is CASGLPPTAGTNTGELFF.

This clone has a single count. V and J are TRBV5-1 and TRBJ2-2, with 7 bases that match TRBD1. J lost 0 bases, V lost 4 bases, and 6 bases had no gene match. CDR3 length: 16 residues. The germline V gene has CDR1 SGHRS and CDR2 YFSETQ. The CDR3 sequence is CASSITGTANTGELFF. In DNA, the CDR3 is TGCGCCAGCAGCATCACCGGGACAGCGAACACCGGGGAGCTGTTTTTT.